The 25 T cell receptor beta chains reported below all come from one sample, sequenced in a study of blood T cell repertoires in COVID-19. The repertoire was sequenced with immunoSEQ multiplex PCR; TCRdb's copy has only in-frame clones and lacks some. There are a few hundred thousand clones in the sample; approximately 89% occur only once, and 10% lies in the top ten. The sequenced sample consisted of peripheral blood. Receptors originate from a woman in her 70s with COVID-19, enrolled during active disease.

The chain uses TRBV5-1 and TRBJ2-3; D unclear. The CDR3 totals 13 residues. V was pared by 1 base and J by 2 bases, with 5 bases between. Germline V gene sequence: CDR1 SGHRS, CDR2 YFSETQ. The chain's CDR3 is CASSLIATDTQYF. The CDR3 DNA sequence: TGCGCCAGCAGCTTGATAGCCACAGATACGCAGTATTTT.

The table lists this clone with a few counts. V gene TRBV4-3 combines with J gene TRBJ2-1; perhaps TRBD1 as D (6 bases). Trimming stripped 1 base from V and 7 bases from J, with 11 bases between. The CDR3 runs 14 residues. Germline CDR1 is LGHNA and CDR2 is YSLEER. The DNA of the CDR3 is TGCGCCAGCAGCCAAGGGACAGAGTTGAATGAGCAGTTCTTC. Residues: CASSQGTELNEQFF.

The chain couples TRBV4-3 to TRBJ2-1; 8 bases fit TRBD2. Per the germline V gene, CDR1 is LGHNA and CDR2 is YSLEER. The ends lost 0 bases at V and 4 bases at J; junction bases unmatched: 14. CDR3 size: 19 residues. The CDR3 DNA is TGCGCCAGCAGCCAAGAGGGGGTTGCGAGCGGGAGAGGGTACAATGAGCAGTTCTTC. This gives the protein CASSQEGVASGRGYNEQFF.

The chain couples TRBV18 to TRBJ1-1; the match to TRBD1 covers 9 bases. The junction had 2 bases not matched to a gene; V was cut back by 4 bases and J by 2 bases. The CDR3 runs 14 residues. Germline V gene data show CDR1 as KGHSH and CDR2 as LQKENI. DNA for the CDR3: TGTGCCAGCTCACGGGACAGGGAAAACACTGAAGCTTTCTTT. This translates into CASSRDRENTEAFF.

The rearrangement joins TRBV14 to TRBJ1-6, with a possible D match to TRBD1 (5 bases). Trimming removed 1 base from V and 10 bases from J, with 14 bases in between. Germline-derived CDR1 and CDR2 are SGHDN and FVKESK. The CDR3 consists of 15 residues. The DNA of the CDR3 is TGTGCCAGCAGCCAAGCGTGGGGGGTTAGCTCACCCCTCCACTTT. Translation gives CASSQAWGVSSPLHF.

This clone was observed once. The V call is TRBV27, the J call TRBJ2-7; the D gene is possibly TRBD2 (5 bases). Germline V gene data show CDR1 as MNHEY and CDR2 as SMNVEV (reference sequence). V lost 10 bases and J 6 bases, leaving 19 bases between the germline ends. The CDR3 contains 13 residues. In nucleotides, the CDR3 is TGTGCCACCCAATCCGGGGTCACGGGCGAGCAGTACTTC. As protein: CATQSGVTGEQYF.

The chain joins TRBV11-2 to TRBJ2-3; 7 nucleotides line up with TRBD1. CDR1 and CDR2 from the germline V gene are SGHAT and FQNNGV. There are 13 residues in the CDR3. V was pared by 3 bases and J by 5 bases, with 2 bases of the junction left unmatched. CDR3 sequence (DNA): TGTGCCAGCAGCTTCAGGGGGATAGATACGCAGTATTTT. As protein: CASSFRGIDTQYF.

Written as DNA, the CDR3 is TGTGCCAGCAGGGGACTCGACACCGGGGAGCTGTTTTTT. Its translation: CASRGLDTGELFF. The gene calls are TRBV2 and TRBJ2-2, with D maybe TRBD2 (6 bases). This CDR3 spans 13 amino acids. In germline, CDR1 is SNHLY, CDR2 FYNNEI. V was cut by 6 bases and J by 3 bases, with 8 bases left in between.

This chain joins TRBV7-2 and TRBJ1-6; 7 bases are shared with TRBD1. The trim removed 0 bases at V and 0 bases at J, leaving 2 bases unmatched. There are 17 residues in the CDR3. Germline CDR1 SGHTA, CDR2 FQGNSA. The CDR3: CASSLATGSSYNSPLHF. CDR3 coding DNA: TGTGCCAGCAGCTTAGCGACAGGGAGCTCCTATAATTCACCCCTCCACTTT.

The gene calls are TRBV9 and TRBJ2-7; tentatively, D is TRBD1 (6 bases). Trimming cost V 3 bases and J 7 bases, with 20 bases left between them. This CDR3 comprises 15 residues. Germline lookup yields CDR1 SGDLS and CDR2 YYNGEE. CDR3 region: CASSAAGTPGVEQYF. CDR3 bases: TGTGCCAGCAGCGCCGCCGGGACACCCGGGGTGGAGCAGTACTTC. The full variable domain, its missing parts supplied by reference TRBV9 and TRBJ2-7, is DSGVTQTPKHLITATGQRVTLRCSPRSGDLSVYWYQQSLDQGLQFLIQYYNGEERAKGNILERFSAQQFPDLHSELNLSSLELGDSALYFCASSAAGTPGVEQYFGPGTRLTVT.

The genes are TRBV7-3 and TRBJ2-5, with 7 bases that match TRBD2. CDR1 and CDR2 (germline): SGHTA, FQGTGA. Unmatched junction bases numbered 10, after V lost 2 bases and J lost 4 bases. The CDR3 runs to 16 residues. CDR3 amino acids: CASSLWGGRASETQYF. DNA for the CDR3: TGTGCCAGCAGCTTATGGGGTGGGAGGGCCTCAGAGACCCAGTACTTC.

The chain combines TRBV5-4 with TRBJ2-7; 9 bases line up with TRBD1. The length of the CDR3 is 17 residues. Trimming removed 0 bases from V and 0 bases from J; junction bases left unmatched: 7. The germline V gene encodes CDR1 SGHNT and CDR2 YYREEE (reference sequence). CDR3 amino acids: CASSLDFGQGSSYEQYF. CDR3 bases: TGTGCCAGCAGCTTGGATTTTGGACAGGGGAGCTCCTACGAGCAGTACTTC.

The chain employs TRBV4-3 and TRBJ1-4; TRBD1 agrees at 8 bases. The germline V gene has CDR1 LGHNA and CDR2 YSLEER. Trimming cost V 1 base and J 3 bases; bases outside gene matches: 1. The CDR3 sequence is 15 residues long. CDR3 DNA sequence: TGCGCCAGCAGCCAAGGGGACAGGTCTAATGAAAAACTGTTTTTT. This translates into CASSQGDRSNEKLFF.

This chain links TRBV19 with TRBJ2-7, with D unclear. Germline V gives CDR1 LNHDA, CDR2 SQIVND (reference sequence). Trimming took off 5 bases at V and 3 bases at J, with 11 bases between the two ends. This CDR3 is 13 amino acids long. CDR3 sequence: CASSSSLYYEQYF. CDR3 sequence (DNA): TGTGCCAGTAGTTCCTCCCTCTACTACGAGCAGTACTTC. The full variable domain, completed using reference TRBV19 and TRBJ2-7, is DGGITQSPKYLFRKEGQNVTLSCEQNLNHDAMYWYRQDPGQGLRLIYYSQIVNDFQKGDIAEGYSVSREKKESFPLTVTSAQKNPTAFYLCASSSSLYYEQYFGPGTRLTVT.

This sequence joins TRBV11-3 and TRBJ2-5, with D possibly TRBD2 on 6 matching bases. V dropped 3 bases and J dropped 5 bases, with 10 bases sitting between them. This CDR3 comprises 13 residues. Germline V gene sequence: CDR1 SGHNT, CDR2 YENEEA. CDR3 protein: CASSLRGWETQYF. As DNA, the CDR3 is TGTGCCAGCAGCTTGCGGGGTTGGGAGACCCAGTACTTC. Full variable domain (missing parts from reference TRBV11-3 and TRBJ2-5): EAGVVQSPRYKIIEKKQPVAFWCNPISGHNTLYWYLQNLGQGPELLIRYENEEAVDDSQLPKDRFSAERLKGVDSTLKIQPAELGDSAVYLCASSLRGWETQYFGPGTRLLVL.

The chain uses TRBV28 and TRBJ1-1; D call uncertain. CDR1 and CDR2 (germline): MDHEN, SYDVKM. Trimming pared 7 bases from V and 0 bases from J, leaving 12 bases between. CDR3 size: 14 residues. As DNA, the CDR3 is TGTGCCAGCATCGCTCCCGGGATGAACACTGAAGCTTTCTTT. This gives the protein CASIAPGMNTEAFF.

The chain couples TRBV25-1 to TRBJ1-5; D is possibly TRBD1 (5 bases). The CDR3 sequence is 14 residues long. Per germline, CDR1 MGHDK and CDR2 SYGVNS. V lost 0 bases and J lost 4, with 7 bases in between. CDR3 in amino acids: CASSEYSGNQPQHF. As DNA, the CDR3 is TGTGCCAGCAGTGAATACTCAGGGAATCAGCCCCAGCATTTT.

This chain links TRBV6-1 with TRBJ2-7; D gene ambiguous. This CDR3 has 12 amino acids. V lost 1 base, J lost 3 bases, and 4 bases lay in between. Germline V gives CDR1 MNHNS, CDR2 SASEGT. The CDR3 DNA reads as TGTGCCAGCAGTGAAGTCTTCTACGAGCAGTACTTC. Translation gives CASSEVFYEQYF.

This chain connects TRBV3-1 (or the pseudogene TRBV3-2) to TRBJ1-1; D might be TRBD1 (6 bases). Trimming took 0 bases from V and 2 from J, leaving 10 bases between them. Germline CDR1 is LGHDT and CDR2 is YNNKEL (reference sequence). The CDR3 runs 15 residues. This CDR3 is CASSQDRGANTEAFF. The CDR3 DNA reads as TGTGCCAGCAGCCAAGATCGGGGGGCTAACACTGAAGCTTTCTTT.

V and J are TRBV27 and TRBJ1-6, with 10 bases lining up with TRBD1. CDR1 MNHEY and CDR2 SMNVEV come from the germline V gene (reference sequence). The CDR3 covers 16 residues. Trimming cost V 10 bases and J 3 bases; bases outside gene matches: 9. CDR3 sequence reads: CATTPGTGDYNSPLHF. The CDR3, as DNA: TGTGCCACTACTCCCGGGACAGGGGACTATAATTCACCCCTCCACTTT.

The V gene is TRBV24-1, the J gene TRBJ1-1; weak D call: TRBD1 (5 bases). The CDR3 runs to 14 residues. The germline gives CDR1 KGHDR, CDR2 SFDVKD. V was pared by 4 bases and J by 4 bases, with 12 bases between. This CDR3 is CATSDTRGGTEAFF. The CDR3 DNA is TGTGCCACCAGTGACACCCGGGGGGGCACTGAAGCTTTCTTT.

This chain links TRBV4-3 with TRBJ1-5; D is undetermined. The CDR3 is made up of 15 amino acids. V was cut by 1 base and J by 4 bases, with 11 bases left in between. Germline values: CDR1 LGHNA, CDR2 YSLEER. The CDR3 sequence is CASSQVLSGNQPQHF. The CDR3 DNA is TGCGCCAGCAGCCAAGTATTATCGGGGAATCAGCCCCAGCATTTT.

The genes are TRBV5-8 and TRBJ2-5; 8 nucleotides line up with TRBD1. The CDR3 loop spans 15 amino acids. The ends lost 4 bases at V and 5 bases at J; junction bases unmatched: 10. Germline CDR1 is SGHTS and CDR2 is YDEGEE. CDR3 nucleotide sequence: TGTGCCAGCAGCCTCGGCAGGGGGCTAGGCGAGACCCAGTACTTC. It specifies CASSLGRGLGETQYF.

In this sample, this clone turned up a few times. The rearrangement links TRBV11-3 to TRBJ2-1; 8 bases are shared with TRBD1. Losses at the gene ends were 5 bases for V and 1 base for J; bases not matched to a gene: 10. Germline lookup yields CDR1 SGHNT and CDR2 YENEEA. This CDR3 comprises 17 residues. DNA of the CDR3: TGTGCCAGCAGCCAATATGACAGGGGTGGGTCCTACAATGAGCAGTTCTTC. Translating it yields CASSQYDRGGSYNEQFF.

This clone has only a few counts. CDR3 DNA: TGTGCCAGCAGCCAAACCGGGACAGGGTACAATGAGCAGTTCTTC. Protein product: CASSQTGTGYNEQFF. This chain joins TRBV7-2 and TRBJ2-1, with 9 positions matching TRBD1. Germline V gene data show CDR1 as SGHTA and CDR2 as FQGNSA. V was clipped by 5 bases and J by 4 bases; unmatched bases: 6. This CDR3 region has 15 residues.